The clone carrying this T cell receptor beta chain was observed at least ten times. The sample originates from a study of regulatory T cells in long-lasting Graves disease. The CDR3 extends over 16 amino acids. The V gene lost 5 bases and the J gene lost 3 bases, with 16 bases spanning the gap. Per germline, CDR1 LGHDT and CDR2 YNNKEL (reference sequence). Time point specified: newly diagnosed GD, antithyroid drugs for less than 3 months. Extracted RNA from PBMCs served as the source of the TCR library. Construction of TCR beta libraries relied on iRepertoire HTBI primers and on Arm-PCR targeting CDR3 regions. TCRdb used MiXCR to reprocess the multiplex PCR reads, holding one entry per CDR3 protein. The repertoire consists of 500,000 or so distinct CDR3 sequences, with around 15% occurring once and the leading ten covering 12%. These same data were also listed under a study on T cells in Graves' hyperthyroidism and ophthalmopathy.

The clonotype originates from a man aged 40-55 years with Graves disease. The J gene is TRBJ1-4, the V gene TRBV3-1; D perhaps matches TRBD1 (5 bases). Source: peripheral blood mononuclear cells (PBMCs), taken at new diagnosis, from a patient treated with antithyroid drugs. The CDR3 loop is CASSNSGERSNEKLFF. As DNA, the CDR3 is TGTGCCAGCAGCAACTCGGGGGAAAGGTCTAATGAAAAACTGTTTTTT.